This TCR beta chain was found in a study of shared clonotypes between healthy human individuals. Findings of the study overall: As a rule, naive subsets had a larger estimated richness than memory subsets. In contrast to clonotypes shared by all four donors, non-shared clonotypes had lower generation probabilities.

The V gene's germline CDR1 is LNHDA and CDR2 SQIVND (reference sequence). V lost 7 bases, J lost 2 bases, and 11 bases lay in between. The CDR3 covers 13 residues. Sequenced by immunoSEQ multiplex PCR; TCRdb stores in-frame clones only, minus some. The data contain over 2,000,000 clones, 93% of them singletons. The naive CD8 fraction comprised CD45RO-negative cells positively selected for CCR7 and excluded terminally differentiated effector memory CD45RA+ cells. Study donors comprised healthy, HIV-negative adults devoid of recent acute infection or vaccination. Comment on this clone: The antigen is unknown.

This TCR came from a man aged 18 to 29 in good health. Some clones in this sample may be carry-over from other donors' samples. The chain uses TRBV19 and TRBJ1-1; D not certain. Sequenced: naive CD8+ T cells from PBMCs. The chain's CDR3 is CASNVQLNTEAFF. DNA for the CDR3: TGTGCCAGTAATGTACAGCTTAACACTGAAGCTTTCTTT.